A selection of T cell receptor beta chains follows, all from one sample in a study of T cells in tuberculosis. Produced via immunoSEQ multiplex PCR; TCRdb's table is partial and in-frame only. Among tens of thousands of clones listed, roughly 96% were seen once. Sample: PBMCs. The source is a donor aged 5 to 30 with latent tuberculosis or without tuberculosis infection. CDR3s include the opening cysteine and the closing phenylalanine or tryptophan. The order of the fields is D gene, clone size, V gene, CDR3 length, J gene, CDR3 protein, CDR3 DNA. D genes are given only for firm matches. Size is omitted from some rows. Given values are once, few, many or a class for expanded clones.

D gene: TRBD1
clone size: .
V gene: TRBV25-1
CDR3 length: 16
J gene: TRBJ2-3
CDR3 protein: CASSPQDRGDLDTQYF
CDR3 DNA: TGTGCCAGCAGTCCCCAGGACAGGGGAGATCTAGATACGCAGTATTTT

D gene: .
clone size: .
V gene: TRBV29-1
CDR3 length: 11
J gene: TRBJ2-3
CDR3 protein: CSARSTDTQYF
CDR3 DNA: TGCAGCGCCCGTAGCACAGATACGCAGTATTTT

D gene: .
clone size: .
V gene: TRBV28
CDR3 length: 15
J gene: TRBJ2-7
CDR3 protein: CASSLSGGITYEQYF
CDR3 DNA: TGTGCCAGCAGTTTATCTGGAGGGATTACCTACGAGCAGTACTTC

D gene: .
clone size: .
V gene: TRBV11-2
CDR3 length: 13
J gene: TRBJ1-2
CDR3 protein: CASSSLRKKFYTF
CDR3 DNA: TGTGCCAGCAGCTCGCTGCGGAAAAAGTTCTACACCTTC

D gene: .
clone size: .
V gene: TRBV19
CDR3 length: 17
J gene: TRBJ1-2
CDR3 protein: CASSIALGGFLNYGYTF
CDR3 DNA: TGTGCCAGTAGTATTGCACTAGGAGGATTCCTTAACTATGGCTACACCTTC

D gene: TRBD2
clone size: .
V gene: TRBV19
CDR3 length: 15
J gene: TRBJ2-7
CDR3 protein: CASSTREGGTVEQYF
CDR3 DNA: TGTGCCAGTAGTACCAGGGAGGGAGGGACGGTCGAGCAGTACTTC

D gene: TRBD1
clone size: .
V gene: TRBV19
CDR3 length: 13
J gene: TRBJ1-1
CDR3 protein: CASSRQGYTEAFF
CDR3 DNA: TGTGCCAGTAGCCGACAGGGGTATACTGAAGCTTTCTTT

D gene: TRBD2
clone size: .
V gene: TRBV9
CDR3 length: 19
J gene: TRBJ2-2
CDR3 protein: CASSVVPSGGAFNTGELFF
CDR3 DNA: TGTGCCAGCAGCGTAGTGCCTAGCGGGGGGGCCTTTAACACCGGGGAGCTGTTTTTT

D gene: TRBD2
clone size: .
V gene: TRBV11-2
CDR3 length: 16
J gene: TRBJ2-3
CDR3 protein: CASRRLAGDYTDTQYF
CDR3 DNA: TGTGCCAGCAGGCGTCTAGCGGGGGATTACACAGATACGCAGTATTTT

D gene: TRBD2
clone size: .
V gene: TRBV4-1
CDR3 length: 16
J gene: TRBJ2-3
CDR3 protein: CASSQEASGLLDTQYF
CDR3 DNA: TGCGCCAGCAGCCAAGAAGCTAGCGGGCTTCTGGATACGCAGTATTTT

D gene: TRBD1
clone size: few
V gene: TRBV18
CDR3 length: 16
J gene: TRBJ1-2
CDR3 protein: CASSPRQGREVAGYTF
CDR3 DNA: TGTGCCAGCTCACCCCGACAGGGGCGGGAAGTGGCTGGCTACACCTTC

D gene: TRBD1
clone size: once
V gene: TRBV5-1
CDR3 length: 15
J gene: TRBJ1-2
CDR3 protein: CASSAATGGGYGYTF
CDR3 DNA: TGCGCCAGCAGCGCTGCGACAGGGGGAGGCTATGGCTACACCTTC

D gene: .
clone size: .
V gene: TRBV12-5
CDR3 length: 15
J gene: TRBJ2-7
CDR3 protein: CASGFLSGPGYEQYF
CDR3 DNA: TGTGCTAGTGGTTTTCTCTCAGGCCCCGGATACGAGCAGTACTTC

D gene: .
clone size: .
V gene: TRBV6-6
CDR3 length: 11
J gene: TRBJ1-3
CDR3 protein: CATDYGGSMYF
CDR3 DNA: TGTGCCACCGACTATGGTGGATCAATGTATTTT

D gene: .
clone size: .
V gene: TRBV19
CDR3 length: 14
J gene: TRBJ1-4
CDR3 protein: CASSPRRGDEKLFF
CDR3 DNA: TGTGCCAGTAGTCCGCGGCGGGGGGATGAAAAACTGTTTTTT

D gene: .
clone size: once
V gene: TRBV5-1
CDR3 length: 13
J gene: TRBJ1-2
CDR3 protein: CASSGLGGVGYTF
CDR3 DNA: TGCGCCAGCAGCGGCCTTGGAGGGGTCGGCTACACCTTC

D gene: .
clone size: .
V gene: TRBV7-8
CDR3 length: 16
J gene: TRBJ2-5
CDR3 protein: CASSPSGSGSGETQYF
CDR3 DNA: TGTGCCAGCAGTCCAAGCGGATCGGGGAGTGGAGAGACCCAGTACTTC

D gene: .
clone size: .
V gene: TRBV5-1
CDR3 length: 12
J gene: TRBJ2-7
CDR3 protein: CASSPSFREQYF
CDR3 DNA: TGCGCCAGCAGCCCGTCTTTTCGGGAGCAGTACTTC

D gene: .
clone size: .
V gene: TRBV27
CDR3 length: 15
J gene: TRBJ2-7
CDR3 protein: CASSSTGARGPEQYF
CDR3 DNA: TGTGCCAGCAGTTCAACGGGGGCGCGGGGGCCGGAGCAGTACTTC

D gene: .
clone size: .
V gene: TRBV6-6
CDR3 length: 15
J gene: TRBJ2-7
CDR3 protein: CASSPGQTSSYEQYF
CDR3 DNA: TGTGCCAGCAGCCCAGGACAGACCAGCTCCTACGAGCAGTACTTC

D gene: TRBD1
clone size: .
V gene: TRBV5-1
CDR3 length: 15
J gene: TRBJ1-2
CDR3 protein: CASSIGQGGGYGYTF
CDR3 DNA: TGCGCCAGCAGCATCGGACAGGGAGGAGGCTATGGCTACACCTTC

D gene: TRBD1
clone size: .
V gene: TRBV5-1
CDR3 length: 15
J gene: TRBJ1-2
CDR3 protein: CASSLEQGASYGYTF
CDR3 DNA: TGCGCCAGCAGCTTGGAGCAGGGGGCGAGCTATGGCTACACCTTC